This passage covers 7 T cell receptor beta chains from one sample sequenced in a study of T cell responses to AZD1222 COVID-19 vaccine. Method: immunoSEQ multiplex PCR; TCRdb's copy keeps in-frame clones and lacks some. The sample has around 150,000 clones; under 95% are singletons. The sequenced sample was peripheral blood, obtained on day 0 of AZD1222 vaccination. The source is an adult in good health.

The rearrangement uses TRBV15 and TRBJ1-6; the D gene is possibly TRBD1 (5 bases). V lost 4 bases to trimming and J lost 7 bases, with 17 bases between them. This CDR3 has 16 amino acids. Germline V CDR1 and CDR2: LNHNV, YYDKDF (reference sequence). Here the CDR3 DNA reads TGTGCCACCAGCACCTGGGGGAAGAACTGGAATTCACCCCTCCACTTT. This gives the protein CATSTWGKNWNSPLHF.

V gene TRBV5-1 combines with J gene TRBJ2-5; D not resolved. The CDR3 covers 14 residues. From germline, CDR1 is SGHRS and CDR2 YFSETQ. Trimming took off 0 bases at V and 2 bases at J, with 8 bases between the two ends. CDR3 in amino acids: CASSLALQQETQYF. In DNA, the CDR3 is TGCGCCAGCAGCTTGGCCTTACAGCAAGAGACCCAGTACTTC.

CDR3 sequence reads: CASSLMLNADTQYF. CDR3 nucleotides: TGCGCCAGCAGCTTAATGCTGAACGCAGATACGCAGTATTTT. The chain combines TRBV5-1 with TRBJ2-3, with D hard to call. Trimming cost V 2 bases and J 4 bases, with 11 bases left between them. Germline CDR1 and CDR2: SGHRS and YFSETQ. This CDR3 region has 14 residues. Full variable domain (remainder filled in from reference TRBV5-1 and TRBJ2-3): KAGVTQTPRYLIKTRGQQVTLSCSPISGHRSVSWYQQTPGQGLQFLFEYFSETQRNKGNFPGRFSGRQFSNSRSEMNVSTLELGDSALYLCASSLMLNADTQYFGPGTRLTVL.

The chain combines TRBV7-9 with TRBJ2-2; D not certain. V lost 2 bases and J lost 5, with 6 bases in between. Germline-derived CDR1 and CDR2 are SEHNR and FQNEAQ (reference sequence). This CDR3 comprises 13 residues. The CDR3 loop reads CASSLPVTGELFF. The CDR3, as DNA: TGTGCCAGCAGCTTACCAGTAACCGGGGAGCTGTTTTTT.

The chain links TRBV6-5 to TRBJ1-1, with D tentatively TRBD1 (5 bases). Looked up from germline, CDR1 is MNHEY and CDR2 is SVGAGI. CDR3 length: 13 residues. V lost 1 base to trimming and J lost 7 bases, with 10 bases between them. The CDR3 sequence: CASSYFYGGEAFF. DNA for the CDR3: TGTGCCAGCAGTTACTTCTACGGGGGTGAAGCTTTCTTT.

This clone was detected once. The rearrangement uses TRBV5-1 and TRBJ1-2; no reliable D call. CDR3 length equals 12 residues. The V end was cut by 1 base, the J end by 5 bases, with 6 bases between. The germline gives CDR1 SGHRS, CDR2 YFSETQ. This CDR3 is CASSLTQYGYTF. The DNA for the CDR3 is TGCGCCAGCAGCTTGACCCAATATGGCTACACCTTC.

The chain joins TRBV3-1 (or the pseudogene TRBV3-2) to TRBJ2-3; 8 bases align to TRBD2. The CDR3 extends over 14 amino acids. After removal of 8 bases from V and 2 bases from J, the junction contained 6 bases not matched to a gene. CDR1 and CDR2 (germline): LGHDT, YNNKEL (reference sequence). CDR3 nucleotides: TGTGCCAGCTCGTCGGGAGGGACCACAGATACGCAGTATTTT. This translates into CASSSGGTTDTQYF.